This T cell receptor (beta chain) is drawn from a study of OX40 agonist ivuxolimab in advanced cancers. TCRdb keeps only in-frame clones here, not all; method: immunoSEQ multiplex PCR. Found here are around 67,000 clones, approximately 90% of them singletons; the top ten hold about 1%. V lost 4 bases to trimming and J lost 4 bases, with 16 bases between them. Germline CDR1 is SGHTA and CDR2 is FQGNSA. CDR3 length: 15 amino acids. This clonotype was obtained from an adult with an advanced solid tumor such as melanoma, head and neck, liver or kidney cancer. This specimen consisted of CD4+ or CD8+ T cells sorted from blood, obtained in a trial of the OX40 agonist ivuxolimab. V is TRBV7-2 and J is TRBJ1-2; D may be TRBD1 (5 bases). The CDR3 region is CASSSDPGRIYGYTF. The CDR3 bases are TGTGCCAGCAGCTCGGACCCGGGACGGATCTATGGCTACACCTTC. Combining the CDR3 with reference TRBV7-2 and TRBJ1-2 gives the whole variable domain GAGVSQSPSNKVTEKGKDVELRCDPISGHTALYWYRQSLGQGLEFLIYFQGNSAPDKSGLPSDRFSAERTGGSVSTLTIQRTQQEDSAVYLCASSSDPGRIYGYTFGSGTRLTVV.